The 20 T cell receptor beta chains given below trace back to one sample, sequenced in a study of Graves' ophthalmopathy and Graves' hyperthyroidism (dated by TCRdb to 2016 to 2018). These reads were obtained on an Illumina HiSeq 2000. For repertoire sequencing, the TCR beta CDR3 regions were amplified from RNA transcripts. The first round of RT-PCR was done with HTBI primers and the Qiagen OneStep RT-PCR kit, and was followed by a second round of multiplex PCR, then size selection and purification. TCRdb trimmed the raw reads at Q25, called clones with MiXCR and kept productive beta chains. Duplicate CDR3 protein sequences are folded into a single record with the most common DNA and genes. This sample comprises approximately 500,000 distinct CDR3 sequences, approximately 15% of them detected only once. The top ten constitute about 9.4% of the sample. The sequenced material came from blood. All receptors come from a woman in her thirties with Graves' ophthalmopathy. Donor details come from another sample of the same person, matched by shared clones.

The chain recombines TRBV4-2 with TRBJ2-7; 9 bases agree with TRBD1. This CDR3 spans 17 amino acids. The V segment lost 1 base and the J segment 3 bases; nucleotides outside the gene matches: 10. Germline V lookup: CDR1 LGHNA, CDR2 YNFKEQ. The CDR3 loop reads CASSQVSNRGQGYEQYF. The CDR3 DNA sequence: TGTGCCAGCAGCCAAGTTAGTAATAGGGGACAGGGCTACGAGCAGTACTTC.

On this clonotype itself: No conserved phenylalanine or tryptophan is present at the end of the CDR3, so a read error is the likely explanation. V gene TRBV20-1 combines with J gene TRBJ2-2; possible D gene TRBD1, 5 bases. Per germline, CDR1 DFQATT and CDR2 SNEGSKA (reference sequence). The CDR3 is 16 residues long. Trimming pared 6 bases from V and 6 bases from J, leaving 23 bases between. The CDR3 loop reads CSAGPAGYFFPGELFL. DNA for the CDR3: TGCAGTGCCGGACCCGCAGGGTACTTTTTTCCCGGGGAGCTGTTTTTG.

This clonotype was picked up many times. CDR3: CASSPGTEPGGSQYF. The DNA for the CDR3 is TGTGCCAGCAGCCCCGGGACTGAACCAGGAGGTTCCCAGTACTTC. The chain carries TRBV6-1 and TRBJ2-5; perhaps TRBD2 as D (6 bases). Germline CDR1 MNHNS, CDR2 SASEGT. Trimming removed 6 bases from V and 9 bases from J, with 23 bases in between. This CDR3 spans 15 amino acids.

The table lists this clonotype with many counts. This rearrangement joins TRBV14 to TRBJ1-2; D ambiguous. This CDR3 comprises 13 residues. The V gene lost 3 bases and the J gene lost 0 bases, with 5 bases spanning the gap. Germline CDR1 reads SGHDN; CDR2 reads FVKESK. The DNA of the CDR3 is TGTGCCAGCAGCCAGGCAGCTAACTATGGCTACACCTTC. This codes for CASSQAANYGYTF.

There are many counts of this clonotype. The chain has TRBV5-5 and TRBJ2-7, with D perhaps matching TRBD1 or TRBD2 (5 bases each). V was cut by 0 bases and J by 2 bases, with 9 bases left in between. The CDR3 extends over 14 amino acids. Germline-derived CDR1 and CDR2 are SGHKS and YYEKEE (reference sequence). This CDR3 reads CASSLVWGPYEQYF. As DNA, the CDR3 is TGTGCCAGCAGCTTGGTATGGGGACCCTACGAGCAGTACTTC.

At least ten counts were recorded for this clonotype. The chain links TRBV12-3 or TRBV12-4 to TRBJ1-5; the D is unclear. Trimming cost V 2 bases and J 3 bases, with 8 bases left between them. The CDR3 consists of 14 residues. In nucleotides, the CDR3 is TGTGCCAGCAGTTTATCTGGGAACAATCAGCCCCAGCATTTT. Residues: CASSLSGNNQPQHF.

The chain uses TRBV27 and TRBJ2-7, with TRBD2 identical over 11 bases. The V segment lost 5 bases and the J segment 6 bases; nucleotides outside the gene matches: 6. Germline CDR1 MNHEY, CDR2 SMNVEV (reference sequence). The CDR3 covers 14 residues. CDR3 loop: CASSGGTSGFEQYF. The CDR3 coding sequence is TGTGCCAGCAGTGGGGGGACTAGCGGTTTCGAGCAGTACTTC.

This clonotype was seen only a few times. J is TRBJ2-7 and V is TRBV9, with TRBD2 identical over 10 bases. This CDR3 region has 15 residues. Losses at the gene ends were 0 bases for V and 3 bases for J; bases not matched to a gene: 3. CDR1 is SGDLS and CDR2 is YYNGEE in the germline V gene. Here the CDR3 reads CASSVASGSGYEQYF. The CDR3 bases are TGTGCCAGCAGCGTAGCTAGCGGGAGTGGCTACGAGCAGTACTTC.

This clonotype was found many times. The CDR3 is CASHTSAGEQYF. The CDR3 nucleotides read TGTGCCAGCCACACCTCCGCAGGCGAGCAGTACTTC. This rearrangement joins TRBV28 to TRBJ2-7; D gene uncertain. Germline values: CDR1 MDHEN, CDR2 SYDVKM. This CDR3 has 12 amino acids. V gave up 8 bases and J gave up 6 bases, with 14 bases separating them. The complete variable domain, with remaining parts taken from reference TRBV28 and TRBJ2-7, reads DVKVTQSSRYLVKRTGEKVFLECVQDMDHENMFWYRQDPGLGLRLIYFSYDVKMKEKGDIPEGYSVSREKKERFSLILESASTNQTSMYLCASHTSAGEQYFGPGTRLTVT.

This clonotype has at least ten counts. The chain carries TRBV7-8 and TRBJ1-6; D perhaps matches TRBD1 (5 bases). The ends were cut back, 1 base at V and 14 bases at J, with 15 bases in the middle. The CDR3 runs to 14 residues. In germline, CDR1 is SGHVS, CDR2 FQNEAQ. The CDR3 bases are TGTGCCAGCAGCTTAGGGGAACAGAGAGGGGCCCTCCACTTT. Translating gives CASSLGEQRGALHF.

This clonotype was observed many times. In nucleotides, the CDR3 is TGCAGTGCTAGAAGAGACAGGGTGGTTGGAAACACCATATATTTT. Protein sequence: CSARRDRVVGNTIYF. The rearrangement links TRBV20-1 to TRBJ1-3, with 7 bases lining up with TRBD1. V lost 2 bases and J lost 3; bases outside the gene matches: 7. The germline CDR1 and CDR2 sequences are DFQATT and SNEGSKA (reference sequence). This CDR3 comprises 15 residues.

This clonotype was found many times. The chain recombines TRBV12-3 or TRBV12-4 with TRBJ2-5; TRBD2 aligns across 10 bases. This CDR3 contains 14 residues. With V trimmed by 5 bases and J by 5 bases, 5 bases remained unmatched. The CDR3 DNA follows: TGTGCCAGCAGTCCTAGCGGGGGACGGGAGACCCAGTACTTC. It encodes CASSPSGGRETQYF.

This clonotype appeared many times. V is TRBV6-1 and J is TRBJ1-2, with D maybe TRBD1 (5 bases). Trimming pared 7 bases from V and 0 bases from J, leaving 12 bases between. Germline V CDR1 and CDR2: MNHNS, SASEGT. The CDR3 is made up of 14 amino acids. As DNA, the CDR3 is TGTGCCAGCAACCCCGAGGGGTCTAACTATGGCTACACCTTC. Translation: CASNPEGSNYGYTF.

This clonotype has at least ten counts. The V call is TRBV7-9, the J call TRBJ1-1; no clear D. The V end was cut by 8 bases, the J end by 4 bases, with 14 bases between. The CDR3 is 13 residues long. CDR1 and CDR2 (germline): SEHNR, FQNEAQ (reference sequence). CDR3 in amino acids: CASGRAAGTEAFF. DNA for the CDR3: TGTGCCAGCGGGAGGGCGGCGGGCACTGAAGCTTTCTTT. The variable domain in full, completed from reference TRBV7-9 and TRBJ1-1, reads DTGVSQNPRHKITKRGQNVTFRCDPISEHNRLYWYRQTLGQGPEFLTYFQNEAQLEKSRLLSDRFSAERPKGSFSTLEIQRTEQGDSAMYLCASGRAAGTEAFFGQGTRLTVV.

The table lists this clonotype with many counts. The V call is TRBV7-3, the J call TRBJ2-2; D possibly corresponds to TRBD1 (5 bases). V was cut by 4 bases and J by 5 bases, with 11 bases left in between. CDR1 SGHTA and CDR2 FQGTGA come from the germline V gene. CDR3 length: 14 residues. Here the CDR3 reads CASSSTRVTGELFF. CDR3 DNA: TGTGCCAGCAGCTCGACCAGGGTGACCGGGGAGCTGTTTTTT. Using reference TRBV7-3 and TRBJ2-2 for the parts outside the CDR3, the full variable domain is GAGVSQTPSNKVTEKGKYVELRCDPISGHTALYWYRQSLGQGPEFLIYFQGTGAADDSGLPNDRFFAVRPEGSVSTLKIQRTERGDSAVYLCASSSTRVTGELFFGEGSRLTVL.

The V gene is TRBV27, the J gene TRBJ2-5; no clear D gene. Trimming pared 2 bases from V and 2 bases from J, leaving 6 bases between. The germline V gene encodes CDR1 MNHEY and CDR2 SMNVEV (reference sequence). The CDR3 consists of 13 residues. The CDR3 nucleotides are TGTGCCAGCAGTTTAACCTGGCAAGAGACCCAGTACTTC. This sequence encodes CASSLTWQETQYF.

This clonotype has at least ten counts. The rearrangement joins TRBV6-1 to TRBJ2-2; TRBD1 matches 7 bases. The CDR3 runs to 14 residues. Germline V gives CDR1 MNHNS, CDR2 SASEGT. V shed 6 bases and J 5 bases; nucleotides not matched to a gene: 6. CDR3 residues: CASSSGGLTGELFF. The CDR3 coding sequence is TGTGCCAGCAGCTCAGGGGGATTGACCGGGGAGCTGTTTTTT.

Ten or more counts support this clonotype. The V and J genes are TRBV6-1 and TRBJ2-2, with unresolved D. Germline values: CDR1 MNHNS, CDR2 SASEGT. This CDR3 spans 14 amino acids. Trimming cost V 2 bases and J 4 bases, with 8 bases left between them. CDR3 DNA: TGTGCCAGCAGTGAATGGTGGGGCACCGGGGAGCTGTTTTTT. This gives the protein CASSEWWGTGELFF.

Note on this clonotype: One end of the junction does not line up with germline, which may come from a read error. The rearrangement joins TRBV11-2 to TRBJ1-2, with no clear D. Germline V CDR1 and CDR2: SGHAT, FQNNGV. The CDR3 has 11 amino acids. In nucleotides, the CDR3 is TGTGCCAGCAGCCCCGGTCGTGGCTACATCTTC. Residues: CASSPGRGYIF.

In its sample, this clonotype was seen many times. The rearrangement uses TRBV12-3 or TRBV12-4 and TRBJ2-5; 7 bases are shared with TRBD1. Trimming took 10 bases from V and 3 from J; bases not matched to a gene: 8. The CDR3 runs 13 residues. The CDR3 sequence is CATNRDRKETQYF. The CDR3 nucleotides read TGTGCCACCAACCGGGACAGAAAAGAGACCCAGTACTTC.